The rows below give T cell receptor beta chains drawn from one sample of a study of brain T cells in children with intractable seizures. Clones were sequenced by immunoSEQ multiplex PCR, and TCRdb holds only the in-frame ones, with some missing. The sample lists about 340,000 clones, more than 85% occurring once. The sample in question was peripheral blood, obtained more than 4 months after surgery. These receptors were obtained from a boy under two years old with tuberous sclerosis and intractable seizures. Each CDR3 is given with its conserved first and last residue. The D gene is left open where the match is weak. A clone size is listed for some rows: how often the clone was seen (once, few, many), or a class if it is expanded.

clone size: .
V gene: TRBV19
CDR3 length: 14
D gene: .
J gene: TRBJ2-5
CDR3 DNA: TGTGCCAGTACCCAAGGGCCAGGCCGGGGGACCCAGTACTTC
CDR3 protein: CASTQGPGRGTQYF

clone size: .
V gene: TRBV28
CDR3 length: 12
D gene: .
J gene: TRBJ1-1
CDR3 DNA: TGTGCCAGCAGATTACCCTACACTGAAGCTTTCTTT
CDR3 protein: CASRLPYTEAFF

clone size: few
V gene: TRBV3-1/TRBV3-2
CDR3 length: 18
D gene: TRBD1
J gene: TRBJ1-6
CDR3 DNA: TGTGCCAGCAGCCCAAAGGACAGGCGTAGCTCCTATAATTCACCCCTCCACTTT
CDR3 protein: CASSPKDRRSSYNSPLHF

clone size: .
V gene: TRBV11-3
CDR3 length: 14
D gene: .
J gene: TRBJ1-1
CDR3 DNA: TGTGCCAGCAGCTTTGGGGGAAGGAACACTGAAGCTTTCTTT
CDR3 protein: CASSFGGRNTEAFF

clone size: .
V gene: TRBV29-1
CDR3 length: 15
D gene: TRBD1
J gene: TRBJ1-5
CDR3 DNA: TGCAGCGTTGCCGTTTCAGGGGGCGTGAATCAGCCCCAGCATTTT
CDR3 protein: CSVAVSGGVNQPQHF

clone size: .
V gene: TRBV2
CDR3 length: 16
D gene: .
J gene: TRBJ1-1
CDR3 DNA: TGTGCCAGCAGTGAAAGGGGTTTACAGCCAAACACTGAAGCTTTCTTT
CDR3 protein: CASSERGLQPNTEAFF

clone size: .
V gene: TRBV7-6
CDR3 length: 16
D gene: .
J gene: TRBJ2-1
CDR3 DNA: TGTGCCAGCAGCATACAGACAGGTTACTCCTACAATGAGCAGTTCTTC
CDR3 protein: CASSIQTGYSYNEQFF

clone size: .
V gene: TRBV5-4
CDR3 length: 15
D gene: TRBD2
J gene: TRBJ2-7
CDR3 DNA: TGTGCCAGCAGCTTGGGAGCGGGAGGCCCGTGGGAGCAGTACTTC
CDR3 protein: CASSLGAGGPWEQYF

clone size: .
V gene: TRBV27
CDR3 length: 14
D gene: .
J gene: TRBJ1-1
CDR3 DNA: TGTGCCAGCGGGGGGGGCCGTATGAACACTGAAGCTTTCTTT
CDR3 protein: CASGGGRMNTEAFF

clone size: .
V gene: TRBV5-1
CDR3 length: 15
D gene: .
J gene: TRBJ2-1
CDR3 DNA: TGCGCCAGCAGCCAGGGAGGGGACACGCTGGATGAGCAGTTCTTC
CDR3 protein: CASSQGGDTLDEQFF

clone size: .
V gene: TRBV24-1
CDR3 length: 13
D gene: .
J gene: TRBJ1-5
CDR3 DNA: TGTGCCACCAGTAACAGGGATAATCAGCCCCAGCATTTT
CDR3 protein: CATSNRDNQPQHF

clone size: .
V gene: TRBV30
CDR3 length: 14
D gene: .
J gene: TRBJ1-2
CDR3 DNA: TGTGCCTGGAGTGTAGATGGTAGGGTATGGGGCTACACCTTC
CDR3 protein: CAWSVDGRVWGYTF

clone size: .
V gene: TRBV29-1
CDR3 length: 15
D gene: .
J gene: TRBJ1-5
CDR3 DNA: TGCAGCGTGTCGTTGGCCGGTGTGCTCAATCAGCCCCAGCATTTT
CDR3 protein: CSVSLAGVLNQPQHF

clone size: .
V gene: TRBV7-9
CDR3 length: 14
D gene: .
J gene: TRBJ2-5
CDR3 DNA: TGTGCCAGCAGCTTAAATGGGGGCCGAGAGACCCAGTACTTC
CDR3 protein: CASSLNGGRETQYF

clone size: .
V gene: TRBV2
CDR3 length: 14
D gene: TRBD1
J gene: TRBJ2-5
CDR3 DNA: TGTGCCAGCAGGCTAGACAGGGGGCAGGAGACCCAGTACTTC
CDR3 protein: CASRLDRGQETQYF

clone size: .
V gene: TRBV6-5
CDR3 length: 13
D gene: .
J gene: TRBJ2-7
CDR3 DNA: TGTGCCAGCACGTGGGGCCTCGCCTACGAGCAGTACTTC
CDR3 protein: CASTWGLAYEQYF

clone size: .
V gene: TRBV2
CDR3 length: 13
D gene: .
J gene: TRBJ1-1
CDR3 DNA: TGTGCCAGCAGTTCGGGACTAAACACTGAAGCTTTCTTT
CDR3 protein: CASSSGLNTEAFF

clone size: .
V gene: TRBV10-3
CDR3 length: 13
D gene: .
J gene: TRBJ2-7
CDR3 DNA: TGTGCCATCAGTGAGTCGACGCTTTACGAGCAGTACTTC
CDR3 protein: CAISESTLYEQYF

clone size: .
V gene: TRBV9
CDR3 length: 17
D gene: TRBD1
J gene: TRBJ1-3
CDR3 DNA: TGTGCCAGCAGCGTAACTACAGGGGGCTCCAGTGGAAACACCATATATTTT
CDR3 protein: CASSVTTGGSSGNTIYF

clone size: .
V gene: TRBV18
CDR3 length: 13
D gene: .
J gene: TRBJ1-6
CDR3 DNA: TGTGCCAGCTCACCAGGGAACAATTCACCCCTCCACTTT
CDR3 protein: CASSPGNNSPLHF

clone size: .
V gene: TRBV7-2
CDR3 length: 17
D gene: .
J gene: TRBJ1-2
CDR3 DNA: TGTGCCAGCAGCTTAGACGGGGGGACCCCCTTTGTCTATGGCTACACCTTC
CDR3 protein: CASSLDGGTPFVYGYTF

clone size: .
V gene: TRBV20-1
CDR3 length: 12
D gene: .
J gene: TRBJ2-5
CDR3 DNA: TGCAGTGCTAGTTTCCGAGAAGAGACCCAGTACTTC
CDR3 protein: CSASFREETQYF

clone size: .
V gene: TRBV10-2
CDR3 length: 15
D gene: TRBD1
J gene: TRBJ1-5
CDR3 DNA: TGCGCCAGCAGTGTTTTCAGGACAGGGAGTCAGCCCCAGCATTTT
CDR3 protein: CASSVFRTGSQPQHF

clone size: .
V gene: TRBV30
CDR3 length: 15
D gene: TRBD1
J gene: TRBJ2-1
CDR3 DNA: TGTGCCTGGAGCGACAGGGGCAGCTCCTACAATGAGCAGTTCTTC
CDR3 protein: CAWSDRGSSYNEQFF

clone size: .
V gene: TRBV5-8
CDR3 length: 14
D gene: .
J gene: TRBJ1-2
CDR3 DNA: TGTGCCAGCAGACCCTGGACAGCCAAGGGAGGCTACACCTTC
CDR3 protein: CASRPWTAKGGYTF

clone size: .
V gene: TRBV29-1
CDR3 length: 11
D gene: .
J gene: TRBJ2-3
CDR3 DNA: TGCAGCGAGCGAGTGGGAGATACGCAGTATTTT
CDR3 protein: CSERVGDTQYF

clone size: .
V gene: TRBV9
CDR3 length: 17
D gene: TRBD2
J gene: TRBJ2-5
CDR3 DNA: TGTGCCAGCAGCGACAGAACGGGGACTAGCGGCCAAGAGACCCAGTACTTC
CDR3 protein: CASSDRTGTSGQETQYF